This TCR beta chain was captured by sequencing in a study of neurological immune-mediated disorders. Findings of the study overall: HTLV-1-associated myelopathy had the most TCR clonal expansion, while multiple sclerosis had the least, a level that fell below healthy controls.

As to time point: longitudinal time-point 3. A total of 2 million PBMCs stored at -80 degrees C provided the unsorted libraries. CDR3 length equals 17 residues. In germline, CDR1 is SEHNR, CDR2 FQNEAQ (reference sequence). Deletions cut 1 base from V and 2 bases from J, with 17 bases between. The cDNA was synthesized by means of template-switch 5'RACE, which was carried out with 10-nucleotide random UMIs. MiXCR, applied by TCRdb to the 5' RACE reads, yields one record per CDR3 protein. The sample yields roughly 50,000 distinct CDR3 sequences, approximately 11% seen once. This clonotype was recorded many times. What it binds is not known.

The sample comprised PBMCs. The chain has TRBV7-9 and TRBJ1-1; weak D call: TRBD1 (6 bases). This sequence originates from a male donor with HTLV-1-associated myelopathy (HAM/TSP). CDR3 sequence reads: CASSLGGGSRKNTEAFF. CDR3 DNA: TGTGCCAGCAGCTTAGGGGGGGGCAGCCGAAAAAACACTGAAGCTTTCTTT. The full variable domain, in which reference TRBV7-9 and TRBJ1-1 provide the parts outside the CDR3, is DTGVSQNPRHKITKRGQNVTFRCDPISEHNRLYWYRQTLGQGPEFLTYFQNEAQLEKSRLLSDRFSAERPKGSFSTLEIQRTEQGDSAMYLCASSLGGGSRKNTEAFFGQGTRLTVV.